These 27 T cell receptor beta chains came from one sample sequenced in a study of control samples from healthy donors and cancer patients. Produced via immunoSEQ multiplex PCR; TCRdb's table is partial and in-frame only. The sample contains tens of thousands of clones, around four fifths of which appear only once. The sample was blood. The receptors stem from a man aged 25-40 years in good health.

The V gene is TRBV6-5, the J gene TRBJ1-3; D may be TRBD1 (5 bases). The CDR3 is 14 residues long. V was pared by 11 bases and J by 2 bases, with 16 bases between. CDR1 and CDR2 (germline): MNHEY, SVGAGI. The DNA of the CDR3 is TGTGCCGCCCTGGGGACGGTGCCTGGAAACACCATATATTTT. Its translation is CAALGTVPGNTIYF.

The J gene is TRBJ1-5, the V gene TRBV10-2; TRBD1 matches 7 bases. Germline CDR1 WSHSY, CDR2 SAAADI. The CDR3 has 16 residues. J was trimmed by 6 bases and V by 0 bases; bases with no gene match: 8. CDR3 sequence reads: CASSESTGWESQPQHF. The CDR3 DNA reads TGCGCCAGCAGTGAGTCGACAGGGTGGGAGAGTCAGCCCCAGCATTTT.

This chain links TRBV11-2 with TRBJ2-3; D not certain. CDR3 length: 15 residues. The germline gives CDR1 SGHAT, CDR2 FQNNGV. Trimming removed 1 base at V and 0 bases at J, with 8 bases between. The DNA for the CDR3 is TGTGCCAGCAGCTTAGGGTTGACTAGCACAGATACGCAGTATTTT. This encodes CASSLGLTSTDTQYF.

This chain joins TRBV6-1 and TRBJ1-5; D unclear. Germline CDR1 and CDR2: MNHNS and SASEGT. Trimming shortened V by 2 bases and J by 3 bases, and 11 bases separated the two germline ends. CDR3 size: 15 residues. The CDR3 bases are TGTGCCAGCAGTGAAACTTGGGTTATCAATCAGCCCCAGCATTTT. Its protein product is CASSETWVINQPQHF.

This chain joins TRBV19 and TRBJ2-7, with 7 bases identical to TRBD1. Trimming cost V 3 bases and J 4 bases; bases outside gene matches: 9. CDR1 and CDR2 (germline): LNHDA, SQIVND (reference sequence). The CDR3 runs 15 residues. CDR3 sequence (DNA): TGTGCCAGTAGTATTGTTATCGGGACAGCTTACGAGCAGTACTTC. Its protein is CASSIVIGTAYEQYF.

The rearrangement links TRBV5-6 to TRBJ2-5; 16 bases align to TRBD2. V shed 4 bases, J shed 4 bases, and the junction held 10 bases outside the gene matches. Germline V CDR1 and CDR2: SGHDT, YYEEEE. The CDR3 spans 18 residues. The CDR3 is CASSLTLGTSGGAETQYF. CDR3 DNA: TGTGCCAGCAGCCTGACCCTGGGGACTAGCGGGGGGGCAGAGACCCAGTACTTC.

The J gene is TRBJ1-1, the V gene TRBV2; 7 positions agree with TRBD1. Germline V gene lookup returns CDR1 SNHLY and CDR2 FYNNEI. The CDR3 is 14 residues long. The J segment lost 3 bases and the V segment lost 4 bases, leaving 5 bases of the junction unmatched. The CDR3 is CASSAYRGDTEAFF. CDR3 in DNA: TGTGCCAGCAGTGCCTACAGGGGTGACACTGAAGCTTTCTTT.

This clone came up once. The rearrangement links TRBV12-3 or TRBV12-4 to TRBJ1-1; D is unclear. V was shortened by 5 bases and J by 2 bases, with 9 bases between the two germline ends. CDR3 size: 13 residues. DNA for the CDR3: TGTGCCAGCAGTAGGGTCTCCAACACTGAAGCTTTCTTT. The encoded protein is CASSRVSNTEAFF.

This rearrangement joins TRBV12-3 or TRBV12-4 to TRBJ1-1; tentative D call: TRBD1 (6 bases). Trimming took 8 bases from V and 5 from J, leaving 12 bases between them. CDR3 size: 12 residues. This CDR3 is CASGGGGTEAFF. The CDR3 nucleotides read TGTGCCAGCGGGGGCGGGGGGACTGAAGCTTTCTTT.

This chain connects TRBV28 to TRBJ1-6; D might be TRBD1 (6 bases). This CDR3 has 19 residues. Germline V CDR1 and CDR2: MDHEN, SYDVKM. V lost 3 bases and J lost 0, with 18 bases in between. The CDR3 coding sequence is TGTGCCAGCAGTTTTGTTCGGGGGCGCGGGAGCTCCTATAATTCACCCCTCCACTTT. It encodes CASSFVRGRGSSYNSPLHF.

This chain uses TRBV19 with TRBJ1-4; 8 bases map to TRBD1. The CDR3 runs 15 residues. The V gene's germline CDR1 is LNHDA and CDR2 SQIVND (reference sequence). The junction had 6 bases not matched to a gene; V was cut back by 4 bases and J by 5 bases. The DNA for the CDR3 is TGTGCCAGTAGTACGACAGGGGCTGAAAATGAAAAACTGTTTTTT. This sequence encodes CASSTTGAENEKLFF. Using reference TRBV19 and TRBJ1-4 for the parts outside the CDR3, the full variable domain is DGGITQSPKYLFRKEGQNVTLSCEQNLNHDAMYWYRQDPGQGLRLIYYSQIVNDFQKGDIAEGYSVSREKKESFPLTVTSAQKNPTAFYLCASSTTGAENEKLFFGSGTQLSVL.

The chain recombines TRBV5-1 with TRBJ2-3; D is possibly TRBD1 (5 bases). V was cut by 0 bases and J by 2 bases, with 10 bases left in between. The germline CDR1 and CDR2 sequences are SGHRS and YFSETQ. The length of the CDR3 is 15 residues. CDR3 residues: CASSLDTGITDTQYF. The CDR3 nucleotides read TGCGCCAGCAGCTTGGATACAGGTATCACAGATACGCAGTATTTT.

The V call is TRBV5-1, the J call TRBJ2-1, with 7 bases fitting TRBD1. V lost 3 bases and J lost 0; bases outside the gene matches: 3. Germline V gives CDR1 SGHRS, CDR2 YFSETQ. CDR3 length equals 15 residues. The CDR3 DNA follows: TGCGCCAGCAGCTCGACAGGGAGCTCCTACAATGAGCAGTTCTTC. This encodes CASSSTGSSYNEQFF. The full variable domain, its missing parts supplied by reference TRBV5-1 and TRBJ2-1, is KAGVTQTPRYLIKTRGQQVTLSCSPISGHRSVSWYQQTPGQGLQFLFEYFSETQRNKGNFPGRFSGRQFSNSRSEMNVSTLELGDSALYLCASSSTGSSYNEQFFGPGTRLTVL.

The chain is built from TRBV6-5 and TRBJ1-1; D is uncertain. The CDR3 covers 13 residues. V dropped 5 bases and J dropped 6 bases, with 13 bases sitting between them. CDR1 is MNHEY and CDR2 is SVGAGI in the germline V gene. CDR3 DNA sequence: TGTGCCAGCAGTCTCACCCCCCTCGCTGAAGCTTTCTTT. Residues: CASSLTPLAEAFF.

This chain uses TRBV29-1 with TRBJ2-2, with 8 positions matching TRBD1. Germline V gene sequence: CDR1 SQVTM, CDR2 ANQGSEA. Trimming at V came to 3 bases and at J to 7 bases, leaving 4 bases not matched to a gene. CDR3 length equals 13 residues. CDR3 in amino acids: CSVDRGLGGELFF. The CDR3, as DNA: TGCAGCGTTGACAGGGGGCTTGGCGGGGAGCTGTTTTTT.

The gene calls are TRBV7-9 and TRBJ2-1; D is possibly TRBD1 (6 bases). With 11 bases removed from V and 8 bases from J, the gap between germline ends came to 16 bases. The germline V gene encodes CDR1 SEHNR and CDR2 FQNEAQ (reference sequence). The CDR3 is made up of 12 amino acids. The CDR3 nucleotides read TGTGCCGGAACACAGGGTAGGGATGAGCAGTTCTTC. It codes for CAGTQGRDEQFF.

V is TRBV30 and J is TRBJ1-4; the D gene is possibly TRBD1 (6 bases). V lost 4 bases to trimming and J lost 8 bases, with 14 bases between them. Germline V gives CDR1 GTSNPN, CDR2 SVGIG (reference sequence). This CDR3 is 13 amino acids long. For the CDR3, the DNA is TGTGCCTGGAATACAGGGTTAGGGGAAAAACTGTTTTTT. It translates to CAWNTGLGEKLFF.

This clone was observed a handful of times. V is TRBV18 and J is TRBJ1-2; D is possibly TRBD1 (5 bases). The CDR3 covers 14 residues. CDR1 KGHSH and CDR2 LQKENI come from the germline V gene. Trimming stripped 0 bases from V and 6 bases from J, with 11 bases between. CDR3 protein: CASSPPAGMNGYTF. CDR3 coding DNA: TGTGCCAGCTCACCACCGGCAGGGATGAATGGCTACACCTTC.

V is TRBV6-5 and J is TRBJ2-2; tentative D call: TRBD2 (5 bases). The germline V gene has CDR1 MNHEY and CDR2 SVGAGI. The V gene lost 8 bases and the J gene lost 6 bases, with 16 bases spanning the gap. This CDR3 is built from 14 residues. CDR3 region: CASGRGELSGELFF. CDR3 in DNA: TGTGCCAGCGGACGGGGTGAATTGTCCGGGGAGCTGTTTTTT.

This chain connects TRBV7-9 to TRBJ2-7; D is ambiguous. Germline CDR1 and CDR2: SEHNR and FQNEAQ (reference sequence). The V end was cut by 8 bases, the J end by 0 bases, with 17 bases between. This CDR3 has 15 residues. The CDR3 loop is CASGSESSRSYEQYF. CDR3 in DNA: TGTGCCAGCGGGTCGGAGAGCAGCCGCTCCTACGAGCAGTACTTC.

The chain has TRBV28 and TRBJ1-1, with a possible D match to TRBD1 (6 bases). The CDR3 runs 15 residues. CDR1 is MDHEN, CDR2 SYDVKM, per germline. Trimming left V 2 bases short and J 2 bases short, with 12 bases between. This CDR3 reads CASSLGGSLNTEAFF. CDR3 nucleotide sequence: TGTGCCAGCAGTTTAGGGGGCAGCCTTAACACTGAAGCTTTCTTT.

J is TRBJ1-1 and V is TRBV27, with no clear D. This CDR3 contains 13 residues. With 3 bases removed from V and 1 base from J, the gap between germline ends came to 6 bases. Germline loops: CDR1 MNHEY, CDR2 SMNVEV (reference sequence). CDR3 nucleotides: TGTGCCAGCAGTTTTCGACCGAACACTGAAGCTTTCTTT. It is translated as CASSFRPNTEAFF.

J is TRBJ2-2 and V is TRBV5-6; maybe TRBD2 (6 bases). CDR3 length: 13 residues. V lost 7 bases to trimming and J lost 6 bases, with 13 bases between them. CDR1 and CDR2 (germline): SGHDT, YYEEEE. Here the CDR3 reads CASRDFGPGELFF. CDR3 DNA sequence: TGTGCCAGCCGGGACTTTGGGCCCGGGGAGCTGTTTTTT.

The table lists this clone with a few counts. This sequence joins TRBV9 and TRBJ2-3; 8 nucleotides match TRBD1. V gave up 2 bases and J gave up 1 base; unmatched junction bases: 3. Looked up from germline, CDR1 is SGDLS and CDR2 is YYNGEE. CDR3 size: 15 residues. The CDR3 spells CASSVGGQGTDTQYF. The CDR3 DNA reads TGTGCCAGCAGCGTGGGGGGACAGGGCACAGATACGCAGTATTTT. The full variable domain, its missing parts supplied by reference TRBV9 and TRBJ2-3, is DSGVTQTPKHLITATGQRVTLRCSPRSGDLSVYWYQQSLDQGLQFLIQYYNGEERAKGNILERFSAQQFPDLHSELNLSSLELGDSALYFCASSVGGQGTDTQYFGPGTRLTVL.

The CDR3: CASSGLLAGVQETQYF. The CDR3 bases are TGTGCCAGCAGTGGATTACTAGCGGGGGTTCAAGAGACCCAGTACTTC. The J gene is TRBJ2-5, the V gene TRBV6-1, with 11 nucleotides matching TRBD2. Germline-derived CDR1 and CDR2 are MNHNS and SASEGT. The CDR3 runs to 16 residues. The V gene end was trimmed by 4 bases and the J gene end by 2 bases; junction bases not matched to a gene: 6.

This sequence joins TRBV5-1 and TRBJ1-2; D gene ambiguous. Germline assignment: CDR1 SGHRS and CDR2 YFSETQ. Trimming stripped 4 bases from V and 0 bases from J, with 16 bases between. This CDR3 has 16 amino acids. CDR3 residues: CASSLTHGRSNYGYTF. CDR3 in DNA: TGCGCCAGCAGCCTCACCCACGGACGGTCTAACTATGGCTACACCTTC.

DNA for the CDR3: TGCGCCAGCTCCAGGGACACCTTCTCTGGAAACACCATATATTTT. Translation gives CASSRDTFSGNTIYF. V and J are TRBV5-1 and TRBJ1-3; D might be TRBD1 (6 bases). Germline CDR1 reads SGHRS; CDR2 reads YFSETQ. Deletions cut 7 bases from V and 0 bases from J, with 14 bases between. There are 15 residues in the CDR3.